The 26 T cell receptor beta chains reported below all come from one sample, sequenced in a study of blood T cell repertoires in COVID-19. Libraries were prepared by immunoSEQ multiplex PCR; TCRdb keeps only in-frame clonotypes and omits some of them. The sample carries about 200,000 clones, approximately 90% recorded once. The sample taken for sequencing was peripheral blood. The receptors here all came from a woman between 50 and 59 years old with COVID-19, enrolled during active disease.

This chain connects TRBV10-3 to TRBJ1-5; D not resolved. Germline V gene sequence: CDR1 ENHRY, CDR2 SYGVKD. The CDR3 spans 15 residues. V lost 3 bases and J 2 bases, leaving 11 bases between the germline ends. CDR3 amino acids: CAISETGGGNQPQHF. As DNA, the CDR3 is TGTGCCATCAGTGAAACCGGAGGCGGCAATCAGCCCCAGCATTTT.

The chain couples TRBV12-5 to TRBJ1-1, with D perhaps TRBD1 (5 bases). Germline values: CDR1 LGHNT, CDR2 FRNRAP. Trimming stripped 1 base from V and 5 bases from J, with 11 bases between. The CDR3 extends over 14 amino acids. Here the CDR3 DNA reads TGTGCTAGTGGTTTGGGACAGCCGGGTACTGAAGCTTTCTTT. It yields the protein CASGLGQPGTEAFF.

V and J are TRBV7-2 and TRBJ1-3; 7 bases agree with TRBD1. Germline CDR1 is SGHTA and CDR2 is FQGNSA. V shed 4 bases and J 3 bases; nucleotides not matched to a gene: 9. The CDR3 loop spans 16 amino acids. CDR3 residues: CASSYPGQQIGNTIYF. In DNA, the CDR3 is TGTGCCAGCAGCTACCCGGGACAGCAGATTGGAAACACCATATATTTT. The full variable domain, its missing parts supplied by reference TRBV7-2 and TRBJ1-3, is GAGVSQSPSNKVTEKGKDVELRCDPISGHTALYWYRQSLGQGLEFLIYFQGNSAPDKSGLPSDRFSAERTGGSVSTLTIQRTQQEDSAVYLCASSYPGQQIGNTIYFGEGSWLTVV.

The chain couples TRBV10-1 to TRBJ2-7; 8 bases line up with TRBD1. The CDR3 extends over 13 amino acids. J gave up 8 bases and V 4 bases, and 7 bases lay outside the gene matches. The germline V gene has CDR1 WNHNN and CDR2 SYGVQD (reference sequence). CDR3 DNA sequence: TGCGCCAGCAGTGCTGACAGGGGTAGTCAGCAGTACGTC. Its translation is CASSADRGSQQYV.

The chain carries TRBV10-1 and TRBJ2-2; the match to TRBD2 covers 8 bases. The CDR3 consists of 17 residues. Germline CDR1 and CDR2: WNHNN and SYGVQD (reference sequence). V dropped 2 bases and J dropped 6; count of bases not matched to a gene: 11. CDR3 residues: CASSERVAGTGPGELFF. The DNA of the CDR3 is TGCGCCAGCAGTGAGAGGGTAGCGGGAACTGGGCCCGGGGAGCTGTTTTTT.

The chain recombines TRBV5-1 with TRBJ1-1; TRBD1 might be the D (6 bases). The CDR3 length is 14 residues. Germline assignment: CDR1 SGHRS and CDR2 YFSETQ. Trimming took 6 bases from V and 1 from J, leaving 13 bases between them. In DNA, the CDR3 is TGCGCCAGCACTAGAGGACAGTCGAACACTGAAGCTTTCTTT. Residues: CASTRGQSNTEAFF.

The V and J genes are TRBV15 and TRBJ1-2; D not resolved. The CDR3 totals 14 residues. Trimming cost V 1 base and J 4 bases, with 10 bases left between them. Germline values: CDR1 LNHNV, CDR2 YYDKDF (reference sequence). CDR3 nucleotide sequence: TGTGCCACCAGCAGAGGGGCAGGCTCCTATGGCTACACCTTC. Amino acids: CATSRGAGSYGYTF.

This chain uses TRBV7-8 with TRBJ2-1; D possibly corresponds to TRBD2 (5 bases). CDR3 length equals 14 residues. In germline, CDR1 is SGHVS, CDR2 FQNEAQ. V was cut by 11 bases and J by 9 bases, with 23 bases left in between. CDR3 coding DNA: TGTGCCGGCTTATCGGCGGGCAGAACTGGTGAGCAGTTCTTC. It codes for CAGLSAGRTGEQFF.

The V gene is TRBV6-1, the J gene TRBJ1-5; no clear D. V dropped 3 bases and J dropped 4 bases, with 10 bases sitting between them. Germline-derived CDR1 and CDR2 are MNHNS and SASEGT. CDR3 length: 14 amino acids. CDR3 bases: TGTGCCAGCAGTGACCTTCGGTTAAATCAGCCCCAGCATTTT. It encodes CASSDLRLNQPQHF.

The V call is TRBV30, the J call TRBJ2-3; TRBD2 agrees at 9 bases. Germline trimming cut 3 bases from V and 4 bases from J; bases unmatched to any gene: 5. Germline CDR1 reads GTSNPN; CDR2 reads SVGIG (reference sequence). The length of the CDR3 is 14 residues. The CDR3 spells CAWSTLAGADTQYF. The CDR3 DNA reads as TGTGCCTGGAGCACGTTAGCGGGAGCAGATACGCAGTATTTT.

The J gene is TRBJ2-7, the V gene TRBV18; tentatively, D is TRBD2 (5 bases). The germline CDR1 and CDR2 sequences are KGHSH and LQKENI. The CDR3 is 14 amino acids. V lost 2 bases to trimming and J lost 0 bases, with 8 bases between them. CDR3 sequence (DNA): TGTGCCAGCTCACCAGACACTAGCTCCTACGAGCAGTACTTC. This sequence encodes CASSPDTSSYEQYF.

The gene calls are TRBV6-2 or TRBV6-3 and TRBJ2-3; D is perhaps TRBD2 (6 bases). Germline V gene lookup returns CDR1 MNHEY and CDR2 SVGEGT. The V end lost 6 bases, the J end lost 0 bases, and 25 bases lay between the germline ends. The CDR3 runs to 19 residues. CDR3 sequence reads: CASSPHGGTSFKSTDTQYF. The CDR3 coding sequence is TGTGCCAGCAGCCCCCATGGGGGGACCTCATTTAAAAGCACAGATACGCAGTATTTT.

The V and J genes are TRBV19 and TRBJ2-4, with TRBD1 identical over 9 bases. The CDR3 length is 15 residues. Germline V gene lookup returns CDR1 LNHDA and CDR2 SQIVND (reference sequence). The junction had 3 bases not matched to a gene; V was cut back by 4 bases and J by 2 bases. CDR3 amino acids: CASSNGQGTKNIQYF. CDR3 DNA sequence: TGTGCCAGTAGTAACGGACAGGGGACCAAAAACATTCAGTACTTC. Filled out from reference TRBV19 and TRBJ2-4, the complete variable domain reads DGGITQSPKYLFRKEGQNVTLSCEQNLNHDAMYWYRQDPGQGLRLIYYSQIVNDFQKGDIAEGYSVSREKKESFPLTVTSAQKNPTAFYLCASSNGQGTKNIQYFGAGTRLSVL.

This chain links TRBV9 with TRBJ2-7; 7 bases are a match to TRBD1. The CDR3 has 14 residues. CDR1 SGDLS and CDR2 YYNGEE come from the germline V gene. V lost 3 bases and J lost 3; bases outside the gene matches: 6. CDR3 sequence (DNA): TGTGCCAGCAGCGCTACAGGGGACCACTACGAGCAGTACTTC. Its translation is CASSATGDHYEQYF. Combining the CDR3 with reference TRBV9 and TRBJ2-7 gives the whole variable domain DSGVTQTPKHLITATGQRVTLRCSPRSGDLSVYWYQQSLDQGLQFLIQYYNGEERAKGNILERFSAQQFPDLHSELNLSSLELGDSALYFCASSATGDHYEQYFGPGTRLTVT.

This rearrangement joins TRBV27 to TRBJ1-2, with 9 bases that match TRBD1. The CDR3 contains 17 residues. CDR1 is MNHEY and CDR2 is SMNVEV in the germline V gene (reference sequence). The trim removed 5 bases at V and 2 bases at J, leaving 12 bases unmatched. In DNA, the CDR3 is TGTGCCAGCAGTCCGATGTGGGGGACAGGGCGGAACTATGGCTACACCTTC. Amino acid sequence: CASSPMWGTGRNYGYTF.

The rearrangement links TRBV3-1 (or the pseudogene TRBV3-2) to TRBJ2-5; maybe TRBD1 (5 bases). V lost 3 bases and J 2 bases, leaving 13 bases between the germline ends. This CDR3 contains 15 residues. CDR1 and CDR2 from the germline V gene are LGHDT and YNNKEL (reference sequence). CDR3 bases: TGTGCCAGCAGCCAGGAGACAGTGATTCAAGAGACCCAGTACTTC. This encodes CASSQETVIQETQYF.

The chain uses TRBV5-4 and TRBJ1-1, with 9 nucleotides matching TRBD1. Germline CDR1 SGHNT, CDR2 YYREEE (reference sequence). The CDR3 is 17 residues long. J lost 0 bases, V lost 1 base, and 7 bases had no gene match. Written as DNA, the CDR3 is TGTGCCAGCAGCTTGTCGGACAGGGGAAACATGAACACTGAAGCTTTCTTT. It codes for CASSLSDRGNMNTEAFF.

The J gene is TRBJ2-3, the V gene TRBV19, with 13 bases that match TRBD2. V shed 6 bases, J shed 7 bases, and the junction held 4 bases outside the gene matches. The length of the CDR3 is 14 residues. Germline values: CDR1 LNHDA, CDR2 SQIVND (reference sequence). CDR3 DNA sequence: TGTGCCAGTAGCCCGGGACTAGCGGGGTATACGCAGTATTTT. Protein product: CASSPGLAGYTQYF.

V gene TRBV5-3 combines with J gene TRBJ1-1; 8 bases map to TRBD1. TRBV5-3 is an ORF for which the function is uncertain. CDR3 length equals 15 residues. The V segment lost 2 bases and the J segment 3 bases; nucleotides outside the gene matches: 6. In DNA, the CDR3 is TGTGCCAGAAGCTTCCGGACAGGGAGGGACACTGAAGCTTTCTTT. Translating gives CARSFRTGRDTEAFF.

The J gene is TRBJ2-5, the V gene TRBV19; D might be TRBD1 (6 bases). Trimming cost V 1 base and J 6 bases, with 12 bases left between them. This CDR3 comprises 14 residues. Germline assignment: CDR1 LNHDA and CDR2 SQIVND (reference sequence). DNA for the CDR3: TGTGCCAGTAGTATAGTACAGGGTGCCCAGACCCAGTACTTC. It translates to CASSIVQGAQTQYF.

V gene TRBV11-2 combines with J gene TRBJ2-1; 16 nucleotides match TRBD2. The CDR3 has 17 amino acids. V dropped 5 bases and J dropped 10; count of bases not matched to a gene: 11. Germline V CDR1 and CDR2: SGHAT, FQNNGV. The CDR3, as DNA: TGTGCCAGCAGCCAAGCCCCGGGACTAGCGGGGGGGGCCGAGCAGTTCTTC. Translation gives CASSQAPGLAGGAEQFF.

The chain has TRBV28 and TRBJ1-2; unclear D gene. CDR1 MDHEN and CDR2 SYDVKM come from the germline V gene. The CDR3 sequence is 14 residues long. V was shortened by 6 bases and J by 4 bases, with 15 bases between the two germline ends. The CDR3 DNA reads as TGTGCCAGCAGCCCGGGGAGAGGGCGCTATGGCTACACCTTC. Translated: CASSPGRGRYGYTF.

The V and J genes are TRBV4-2 and TRBJ1-4; D may be TRBD1 (6 bases). The CDR3 length is 17 residues. CDR1 is LGHNA, CDR2 YNFKEQ, per germline. V shed 1 base and J shed 3 bases, with 15 bases lying between them. CDR3 residues: CASSQGGGAMPNEKLFF. The CDR3 DNA is TGTGCCAGCAGCCAAGGCGGGGGGGCGATGCCTAATGAAAAACTGTTTTTT.

The CDR3 DNA follows: TGTGCCAGCAGCCCGATCGGTTTCGGGGACAATGAGCAGTTCTTC. Protein sequence: CASSPIGFGDNEQFF. J is TRBJ2-1 and V is TRBV7-8, with D perhaps TRBD2 (5 bases). V shed 5 bases and J shed 5 bases, with 16 bases lying between them. The CDR3 runs 15 residues. Per germline, CDR1 SGHVS and CDR2 FQNEAQ.

This chain joins TRBV7-6 and TRBJ2-5; 7 nucleotides agree with TRBD2. V shed 4 bases, J shed 4 bases, and the junction held 12 bases outside the gene matches. Germline CDR1 SGHVS, CDR2 FNYEAQ. This CDR3 contains 16 residues. Here the CDR3 reads CASSYLLGRQGETQYF. CDR3 DNA sequence: TGTGCCAGCAGCTACCTTCTCGGGAGGCAAGGAGAGACCCAGTACTTC.

CDR3 DNA sequence: TGCGCCAGCAGTGATTTAGGGGTGGAAGATGAAAAACTGTTTTTT. Its translation is CASSDLGVEDEKLFF. This rearrangement joins TRBV5-1 to TRBJ1-4, with D tentatively TRBD1 (5 bases). This CDR3 comprises 15 residues. Germline lookup yields CDR1 SGHRS and CDR2 YFSETQ. V lost 5 bases to trimming and J lost 6 bases, with 17 bases between them.